This T cell receptor beta chain stems from a study of blood T cell repertoires in COVID-19. Study-wide background: Both acute and convalescent COVID-19 samples were obtained from the United States, Italy and Spain. T cells, B-cell-depleted T cells, or PBMCs supplied cDNA or gDNA.

In germline, CDR1 is SGHVS, CDR2 FQNEAQ. The V and J ends lost 1 base and 2 bases respectively, with 12 bases between them. The CDR3 consists of 15 residues. Clones were read by immunoSEQ multiplex PCR, and TCRdb kept only the in-frame ones, dropping some. Among some 410,000 clones, more than 75% were seen once, and the ten largest hold approximately 0.96%. This TCR was recovered from a woman aged 25 to 45 with acute COVID-19. The material sequenced was PBMCs or T cells enriched from blood (not recorded which). This rearrangement joins TRBV7-8 to TRBJ2-7, with a weak D call TRBD1 (6 bases). The chain's CDR3 is CASSLDREIAYEQYF. CDR3 DNA: TGTGCCAGCAGCTTAGACAGGGAGATCGCCTACGAGCAGTACTTC. The full variable domain, in which reference TRBV7-8 and TRBJ2-7 provide the parts outside the CDR3, is GAGVSQSPRYKVAKRGQDVALRCDPISGHVSLFWYQQALGQGPEFLTYFQNEAQLDKSGLPSDRFFAERPEGSVSTLKIQRTQQEDSAVYLCASSLDREIAYEQYFGPGTRLTVT.